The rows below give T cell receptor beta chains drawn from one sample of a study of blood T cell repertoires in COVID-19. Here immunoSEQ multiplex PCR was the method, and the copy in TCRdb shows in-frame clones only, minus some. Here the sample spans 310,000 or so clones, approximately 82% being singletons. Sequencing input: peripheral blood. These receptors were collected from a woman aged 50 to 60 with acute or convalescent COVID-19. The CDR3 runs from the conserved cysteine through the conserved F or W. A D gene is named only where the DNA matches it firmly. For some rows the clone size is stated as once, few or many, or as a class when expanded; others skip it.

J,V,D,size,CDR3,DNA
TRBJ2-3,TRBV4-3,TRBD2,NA,CASSPSASGRTDTQYF,TGCGCCAGCAGCCCCTCGGCTAGCGGGAGGACAGATACGCAGTATTTT
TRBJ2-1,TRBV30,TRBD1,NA,CAWSGQGGNEQFF,TGTGCCTGGAGTGGACAGGGTGGGAATGAGCAGTTCTTC
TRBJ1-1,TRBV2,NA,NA,CASRAQKAFF,TGTGCCAGCAGAGCTCAAAAAGCTTTCTTT
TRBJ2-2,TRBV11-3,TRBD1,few,CASSSGQDIAGELFF,TGTGCCAGCAGCTCGGGACAGGATATAGCCGGGGAGCTGTTTTTT
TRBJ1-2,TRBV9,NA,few,CASSLSPVDYGYTF,TGTGCCAGCAGCCTCTCCCCGGTTGACTATGGCTACACCTTC
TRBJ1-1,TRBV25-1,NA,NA,CASSGQGREKAFF,TGTGCCAGCAGTGGCCAGGGGAGAGAAAAAGCTTTCTTT
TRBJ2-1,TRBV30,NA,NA,CAWSAGLYNEQFF,TGTGCCTGGAGTGCGGGACTCTACAATGAGCAGTTCTTC
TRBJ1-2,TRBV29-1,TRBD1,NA,CSVIVRTGDGYTF,TGCAGCGTTATCGTCCGGACAGGGGATGGCTACACCTTC
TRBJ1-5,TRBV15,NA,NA,CATSREAGQPQHF,TGTGCCACCAGCAGAGAGGCAGGTCAGCCCCAGCATTTT
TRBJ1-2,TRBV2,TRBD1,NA,CASGTGRPPNYGYTF,TGTGCCAGCGGGACAGGGCGACCTCCTAACTATGGCTACACCTTC
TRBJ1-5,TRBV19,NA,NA,CASSPQIEGTPRGANQPQHF,TGTGCCAGTAGTCCACAAATTGAGGGAACGCCCAGGGGAGCCAATCAGCCCCAGCATTTT
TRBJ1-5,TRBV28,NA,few,CASTHGGYSNQPQHF,TGTGCCAGCACCCACGGGGGTTATAGCAATCAGCCCCAGCATTTT
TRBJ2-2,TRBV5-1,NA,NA,CASSPIRDTGELFF,TGCGCCAGCAGCCCGATCCGGGACACCGGGGAGCTGTTTTTT
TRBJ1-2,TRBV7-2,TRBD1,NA,CASSLSLGTGYTF,TGTGCCAGCAGCTTAAGTTTGGGGACAGGGTACACCTTC
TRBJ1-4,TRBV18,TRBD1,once,CASSPNFEGAGEKLFF,TGTGCCAGCTCACCAAACTTTGAGGGGGCCGGTGAAAAACTGTTTTTT
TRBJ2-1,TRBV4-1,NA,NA,CASSQTNSDPYNEQFF,TGCGCCAGCAGCCAAACTAATAGTGACCCCTACAATGAGCAGTTCTTC
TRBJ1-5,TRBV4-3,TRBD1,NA,CASSQYDRGNQPQHF,TGCGCCAGCAGCCAATACGACAGGGGAAATCAGCCCCAGCATTTT
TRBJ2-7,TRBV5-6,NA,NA,CASSLGAGTYEQYF,TGTGCCAGCAGCCTGGGAGCGGGCACCTACGAGCAGTACTTC
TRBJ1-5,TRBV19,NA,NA,CASIPGTLVGQPQHF,TGTGCCAGTATCCCCGGGACATTGGTCGGTCAGCCCCAGCATTTT
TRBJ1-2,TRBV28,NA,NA,CASTPTGNYGYTF,TGTGCCAGCACCCCGACTGGGAACTATGGCTACACCTTC
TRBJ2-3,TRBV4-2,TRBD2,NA,CASSQDRWAGVGNTQYF,TGTGCCAGCAGCCAAGATAGATGGGCGGGAGTAGGGAATACGCAGTATTTT
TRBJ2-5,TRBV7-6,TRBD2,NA,CASSLVTSAQETQYF,TGTGCCAGCAGCTTAGTGACTAGCGCCCAAGAGACCCAGTACTTC
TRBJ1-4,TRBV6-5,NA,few,CATGAGALTNEKLFF,TGTGCCACCGGGGCAGGGGCTTTGACTAATGAAAAACTGTTTTTT
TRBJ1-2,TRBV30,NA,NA,CAWSADYNPYGYTF,TGTGCCTGGAGTGCCGACTACAACCCCTATGGCTACACCTTC
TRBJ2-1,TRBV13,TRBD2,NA,CASSALGLAGVYNEQFF,TGTGCCAGCAGCGCATTGGGACTAGCGGGGGTATACAATGAGCAGTTCTTC
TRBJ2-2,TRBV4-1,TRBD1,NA,CASSRDSFTGELFF,TGCGCCAGCAGCCGGGACAGCTTCACCGGGGAGCTGTTTTTT
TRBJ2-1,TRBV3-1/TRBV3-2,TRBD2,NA,CASSHELAVYNEQFF,TGTGCCAGCAGCCATGAACTAGCGGTCTACAATGAGCAGTTCTTC
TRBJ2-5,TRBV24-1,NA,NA,CATSGSGQETQYF,TGTGCCACCAGTGGGTCGGGCCAAGAGACCCAGTACTTC
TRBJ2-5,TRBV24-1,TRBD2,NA,CATSEAGLETQYF,TGTGCCACCAGTGAAGCGGGACTAGAGACCCAGTACTTC
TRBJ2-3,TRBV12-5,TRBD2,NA,CASGSGLDTDTQYF,TGTGCTAGTGGTTCGGGACTAGACACAGATACGCAGTATTTT
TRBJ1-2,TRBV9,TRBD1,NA,CASSEGTARDYGYTF,TGTGCCAGCAGCGAAGGGACAGCTCGTGACTATGGCTACACCTTC
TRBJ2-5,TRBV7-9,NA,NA,CASSLHRTEETQYF,TGTGCCAGCAGCTTACATAGGACTGAAGAGACCCAGTACTTC
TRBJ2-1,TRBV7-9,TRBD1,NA,CASSPIGQGANNEQFF,TGTGCCAGCAGCCCAATAGGACAGGGGGCAAACAATGAGCAGTTCTTC
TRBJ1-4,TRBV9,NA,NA,CASTRSGATNEKLFF,TGTGCCAGCACCCGATCGGGTGCAACTAATGAAAAACTGTTTTTT
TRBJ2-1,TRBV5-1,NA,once,CASRLGGLSYNEQFF,TGCGCCAGCCGGCTGGGGGGACTTTCCTACAATGAGCAGTTCTTC
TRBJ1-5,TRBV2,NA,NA,CASQGSNQPQHF,TGTGCCAGCCAGGGAAGCAATCAGCCCCAGCATTTT
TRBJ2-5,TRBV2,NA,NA,CASSPGGKGTQYF,TGTGCCAGCAGTCCCGGGGGTAAAGGGACCCAGTACTTC
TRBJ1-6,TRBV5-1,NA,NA,CASSYKPGPYNSPLHF,TGCGCCAGCAGTTATAAACCGGGTCCCTATAATTCACCCCTCCACTTT
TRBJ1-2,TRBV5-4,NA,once,CASNSPVGGSNYGYTF,TGTGCCAGCAACTCCCCCGTGGGGGGGTCTAACTATGGCTACACCTTC
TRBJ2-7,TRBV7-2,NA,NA,CASSVDSGLREQYF,TGTGCCAGCAGCGTCGATAGCGGTCTGAGGGAGCAGTACTTC